This T cell receptor beta chain was obtained from a study of cytomegalovirus exposure and HLA in healthy donors. Study-wide context: Approximately 180 million T cells yielded more than 90 million unique TCR beta sequences in earlier analysis. In terms of ancestry, the Caucasian-associated cluster contained about 81% of the roughly 400 genotyped donors. General study findings and limits: A later analysis found most CMV-associated TCR beta chains apparently HLA-restricted.

With 60 Vbeta and 13 Jbeta primers, the PCR was carried out. Per the study methods: Later analysis identified 80 million to 90 million unique TCR beta chains, 10 million to 12 million shared. Method: immunoSEQ multiplex PCR; TCRdb's copy keeps in-frame clones and lacks some. That table furnishes V, J and clone size, whereas the DNA furnished D and trimming. The sample gives roughly 100,000 clones, more than 65% of which show up once; approximately 3% is in the top ten. The CDR3 sequence is 14 residues long. The germline CDR1 and CDR2 sequences are MGHDK and SYGVNS. The ends lost 8 bases at V and 1 base at J; junction bases unmatched: 5. Points on this clone: Its antigen is as yet unknown.

The sequence was collected from a man aged 25 to 40 in good health and CMV-seronegative. The sequencing sample was made of PBMCs. The V call is TRBV25-1, the J call TRBJ2-1, with 7 positions matching TRBD1. The CDR3 reads CASDKGASYNEQFF. CDR3 DNA sequence: TGTGCCAGCGACAAGGGGGCATCCTACAATGAGCAGTTCTTC.